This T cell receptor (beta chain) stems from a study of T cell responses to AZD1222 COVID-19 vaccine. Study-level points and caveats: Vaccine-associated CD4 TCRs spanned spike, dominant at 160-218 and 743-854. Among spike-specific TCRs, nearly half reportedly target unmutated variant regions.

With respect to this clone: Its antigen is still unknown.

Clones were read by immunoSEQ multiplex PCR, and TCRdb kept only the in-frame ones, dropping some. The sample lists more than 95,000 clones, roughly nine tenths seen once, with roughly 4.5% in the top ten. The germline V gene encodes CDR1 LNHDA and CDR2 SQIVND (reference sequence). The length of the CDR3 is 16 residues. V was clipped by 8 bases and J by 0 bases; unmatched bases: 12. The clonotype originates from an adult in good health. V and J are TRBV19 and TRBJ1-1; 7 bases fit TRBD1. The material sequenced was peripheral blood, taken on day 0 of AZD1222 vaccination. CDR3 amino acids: CASSPTGVGMNTEAFF. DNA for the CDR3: TGTGCCAGTTCACCCACAGGGGTCGGCATGAACACTGAAGCTTTCTTT.